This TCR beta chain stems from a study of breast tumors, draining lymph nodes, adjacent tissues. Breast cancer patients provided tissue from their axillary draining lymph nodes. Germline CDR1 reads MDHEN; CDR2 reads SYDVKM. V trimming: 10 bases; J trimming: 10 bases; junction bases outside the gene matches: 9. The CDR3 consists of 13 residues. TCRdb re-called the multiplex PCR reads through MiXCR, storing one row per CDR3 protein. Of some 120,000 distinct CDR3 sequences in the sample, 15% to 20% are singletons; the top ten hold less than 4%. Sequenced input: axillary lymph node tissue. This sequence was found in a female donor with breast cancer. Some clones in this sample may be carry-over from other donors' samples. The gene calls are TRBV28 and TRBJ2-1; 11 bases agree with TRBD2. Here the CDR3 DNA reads TGTGCCAACAGCCTACTAGCGGGAGACGAGCAGTTCTTC. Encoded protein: CANSLLAGDEQFF. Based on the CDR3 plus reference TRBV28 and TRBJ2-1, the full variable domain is DVKVTQSSRYLVKRTGEKVFLECVQDMDHENMFWYRQDPGLGLRLIYFSYDVKMKEKGDIPEGYSVSREKKERFSLILESASTNQTSMYLCANSLLAGDEQFFGPGTRLTVL.